The rows below give T cell receptor beta chains drawn from one sample of a study of T-cell memory formation after mild COVID-19. TCRdb analysed the 5' RACE reads with MiXCR anew, one entry per CDR3 protein. The sample lists about 400,000 distinct CDR3 sequences; approximately 15% were seen once. Material for sequencing was PBMCs or a T cell subset sorted from them (not recorded which). These TCRs come from a man aged 18-30 years who had mild COVID-19 (a few samples of this study predate the infection). Cell type and time point are not known. The CDR3 runs from the conserved cysteine through the conserved F or W. A D gene is named only where the DNA matches it firmly. Clone sizes are given selectively: once, few, many, or a class where the clone is expanded.

abundance	v_gene	d_gene	j_gene	CDR3aa	CDR3nt
NA	TRBV5-5	TRBD1	TRBJ1-6	CASSLSGTGGFSPLHF	TGTGCCAGCAGCTTGTCCGGGACAGGGGGGTTTTCACCCCTCCACTTT
NA	TRBV5-1	TRBD2	TRBJ2-7	CATKPGLATDEQYF	TGCGCCACCAAACCGGGACTAGCTACCGACGAGCAGTACTTC
few	TRBV5-1	NA	TRBJ2-5	CASSFQVEETQYF	TGCGCCAGCAGCTTCCAGGTCGAAGAGACCCAGTACTTC
few	TRBV20-1	TRBD1	TRBJ1-5	CSARQTGGVSQPQHF	TGCAGTGCTAGACAGACAGGGGGAGTCAGTCAGCCCCAGCATTTT
few	TRBV6-5	NA	TRBJ2-3	CASRLWSYTDTQYF	TGTGCCAGCCGCCTTTGGTCTTACACAGATACGCAGTATTTT
NA	TRBV7-9	NA	TRBJ1-1	CASSLAPRTEAFF	TGTGCCAGCAGCTTAGCCCCGCGGACTGAAGCTTTCTTT
NA	TRBV5-1	NA	TRBJ1-1	CASSPAGGLDTEAFF	TGCGCCAGCAGCCCGGCTGGGGGCCTGGACACTGAAGCTTTCTTT
NA	TRBV5-1	NA	TRBJ2-5	CASRLGPAQETQYF	TGCGCCAGCAGGCTGGGCCCGGCCCAAGAGACCCAGTACTTC
many	TRBV4-2	NA	TRBJ2-7	CASSQDIASSYEQYF	TGTGCCAGCAGCCAAGATATCGCTTCCTCCTACGAGCAGTACTTC
NA	TRBV7-2	NA	TRBJ2-1	CASSMGAGSEQFF	TGTGCCAGCAGCATGGGTGCGGGCAGTGAGCAGTTCTTC
NA	TRBV9	NA	TRBJ1-2	CASSPAGSYGYTF	TGTGCCAGCAGTCCCGCAGGGTCCTATGGCTACACCTTC
NA	TRBV4-1	TRBD1	TRBJ1-2	CASSQRFSGTGGRGYTF	TGCGCCAGCAGCCAGCGCTTCTCCGGGACAGGGGGCCGGGGCTACACCTTC
many	TRBV19	TRBD1	TRBJ1-6	CASSGTGGDWPYNSPLHF	TGTGCCAGTAGCGGGACAGGGGGCGATTGGCCCTATAATTCACCCCTCCACTTT
NA	TRBV5-1	NA	TRBJ1-1	CASSTTPSTEAFF	TGCGCCAGCAGCACCACCCCAAGCACTGAAGCTTTCTTT
few	TRBV2	TRBD1	TRBJ2-7	CASSPLPGGSYEQYF	TGTGCCAGCAGTCCTTTGCCAGGGGGATCCTACGAGCAGTACTTC
many	TRBV12-3/TRBV12-4	NA	TRBJ2-2	CASSLFSGVTGELFF	TGTGCCAGCAGTTTATTCTCCGGGGTCACCGGGGAGCTGTTTTTT